This TCR beta chain was recovered during a study of CD8 T cells in ankylosing spondylitis. Study-wide results and caveats: Characteristic, it appeared, of ankylosing spondylitis blood was a TCR beta motif of eight highly homologous variants. Reports say disease-linked clones showed up significantly more in matched ankylosing spondylitis synovial fluid.

This clonotype was seen ten or more times. Its antigen remains unknown. Trimming removed 5 bases from V and 4 bases from J, with 18 bases in between. CDR1 and CDR2 (germline): DFQATT, SNEGSKA (reference sequence). The CDR3 is made up of 15 amino acids. TCRdb reanalysed the 5' RACE reads using MiXCR and keeps one entry per CDR3 protein. The data contain about 130,000 distinct CDR3 sequences, approximately 9.9% of them singletons. The chain links TRBV20-1 to TRBJ2-1, with a possible D match to TRBD2 (5 bases). Source material: blood, either unsorted or a sorted T cell fraction (not recorded which). This TCR came from a male donor with ankylosing spondylitis or in good health (not recorded which). The CDR3: CSAAPFRESYNEQFF. DNA of the CDR3: TGCAGTGCTGCCCCTTTTCGGGAATCTTACAATGAGCAGTTCTTC.